Sequencing of this T cell receptor (beta chain) was carried out in a study of human T cells and chemical hapten exposure. Findings and caveats of the study: There were significantly more large CDR3 similarity clusters among expanded TCRs than among controls.

From germline, CDR1 is SQVTM and CDR2 ANQGSEA. This CDR3 has 11 residues. Between the trimmed V and J ends, which lost 5 bases and 3 bases, there was a span of 5 bases. Each CDR3 protein gets one entry after TCRdb re-called the RACE reads with MiXCR. The table shows roughly 72,000 distinct CDR3 sequences, with about a tenth occurring only once. This clonotype came up a few times. What it binds is not known. Time point denoted: patch test 1, 2 weeks after DPC sensitization. Sample treatment: therapeutic diphenylcyclopropenone sensitization with weekly scalp DPC. Only after blood had been drawn was each patch test applied.

The chain links TRBV29-1 to TRBJ2-1; D not resolved. The sample consisted of whole blood, taken in connection with sensitization to the hapten diphenylcyclopropenone (DPC). The receptor was isolated from a woman aged 45-65 years with alopecia areata. Some clones in this sample may be carry-over from other donors' samples. In DNA form, the CDR3 reads TGCAGCGTTTTGTTCTACAATGAGCAGTTCTTC. This codes for CSVLFYNEQFF.